Below, 26 T cell receptor beta chains from the same sample are listed, as sequenced in a study of blood T cell repertoires in COVID-19. The repertoire was sequenced with immunoSEQ multiplex PCR; TCRdb's copy has only in-frame clones and lacks some. The repertoire holds about 98,000 clones, with approximately 86% as singletons. Material for sequencing was peripheral blood. These receptors originate from an older man with active or convalescent COVID-19.

This clone has only a few counts. This chain joins TRBV2 and TRBJ2-7; possible D gene TRBD2, 6 bases. Trimming removed 5 bases at V and 2 bases at J, with 16 bases between. Germline-derived CDR1 and CDR2 are SNHLY and FYNNEI. The CDR3 has 15 amino acids. This chain's CDR3 is CASSKDLTRAYEQYF. The CDR3 bases are TGTGCCAGCAGTAAGGACTTGACTAGGGCCTACGAGCAGTACTTC.

The chain combines TRBV5-1 with TRBJ1-2; TRBD1 agrees at 8 bases. V lost 3 bases to trimming and J lost 8 bases; unmatched junction nucleotides: 9. The CDR3 has 14 residues. Germline CDR1 reads SGHRS; CDR2 reads YFSETQ. CDR3 in amino acids: CASSWMQGATGYTF. CDR3 sequence (DNA): TGCGCCAGCAGCTGGATGCAGGGGGCAACGGGCTACACCTTC.

This clone showed up just once. The chain is built from TRBV6-5 and TRBJ1-3; D is ambiguous. V lost 2 bases to trimming and J lost 0 bases, with 5 bases between them. Looked up from germline, CDR1 is MNHEY and CDR2 is SVGAGI. CDR3 length: 14 amino acids. In DNA form, the CDR3 reads TGTGCCAGCAGTTACAGGAGCTCTGGAAACACCATATATTTT. Translation: CASSYRSSGNTIYF.

The V and J genes are TRBV11-2 and TRBJ2-5; TRBD2 agrees at 12 bases. Trimming took 3 bases from V and 5 from J; bases not matched to a gene: 4. CDR1 is SGHAT, CDR2 FQNNGV, per germline. The CDR3 totals 15 residues. CDR3 DNA: TGTGCCAGCAGCTTTCTAGCGGGGGGGCTTGAGACCCAGTACTTC. The encoded protein is CASSFLAGGLETQYF. Together with reference TRBV11-2 and TRBJ2-5, the CDR3 gives the full variable domain: EAGVAQSPRYKIIEKRQSVAFWCNPISGHATLYWYQQILGQGPKLLIQFQNNGVVDDSQLPKDRFSAERLKGVDSTLKIQPAKLEDSAVYLCASSFLAGGLETQYFGPGTRLLVL.

The gene calls are TRBV9 and TRBJ2-2; D unresolved. Germline V gene sequence: CDR1 SGDLS, CDR2 YYNGEE. Trimming left V 4 bases short and J 1 base short, with 5 bases between. The CDR3 sequence is 13 residues long. The CDR3 sequence: CASSLQNTGELFF. As DNA, the CDR3 is TGTGCCAGCAGCTTACAGAACACCGGGGAGCTGTTTTTT.

The chain joins TRBV19 to TRBJ2-5, with TRBD1 matching over 10 bases. CDR3 size: 15 residues. The trim removed 5 bases at V and 5 bases at J, leaving 8 bases unmatched. From germline, CDR1 is LNHDA and CDR2 SQIVND (reference sequence). The CDR3, as DNA: TGTGCCAGTAGTCTTGGGACAGGGGTATGGGAGACCCAGTACTTC. It is translated as CASSLGTGVWETQYF.

V usage is TRBV7-9 and J usage is TRBJ2-7, with 7 bases fitting TRBD1. Germline V lookup: CDR1 SEHNR, CDR2 FQNEAQ (reference sequence). Trimming cost V 5 bases and J 2 bases; bases outside gene matches: 6. The CDR3 length is 14 residues. CDR3 region: CASSNRDRPYEQYF. The CDR3 coding sequence is TGTGCCAGCAGCAACCGGGACAGACCCTACGAGCAGTACTTC.

V usage is TRBV19 and J usage is TRBJ1-1, with TRBD1 as a possible D gene (6 bases). V lost 5 bases to trimming and J lost 2 bases, with 12 bases between them. The CDR3 has 14 residues. Germline CDR1 LNHDA, CDR2 SQIVND (reference sequence). The CDR3 DNA reads as TGTGCCAGTAGTGCCCCGGACAGAAACACTGAAGCTTTCTTT. Translation gives CASSAPDRNTEAFF.

The rearrangement uses TRBV6-2 or TRBV6-3 and TRBJ2-1; 7 bases match TRBD2. From germline, CDR1 is MNHEY and CDR2 SVGEGT. V lost 4 bases to trimming and J lost 3 bases; unmatched junction nucleotides: 3. The CDR3 is made up of 14 amino acids. CDR3 loop: CASSWTRDYNEQFF. CDR3 DNA sequence: TGTGCCAGCAGTTGGACTAGGGACTACAATGAGCAGTTCTTC.

J is TRBJ2-7 and V is TRBV9, with 8 bases that match TRBD1. J was trimmed by 2 bases and V by 3 bases; bases with no gene match: 4. Germline CDR1 reads SGDLS; CDR2 reads YYNGEE. The length of the CDR3 is 14 residues. The CDR3 DNA sequence: TGTGCCAGCAGCGCCCAGGGACAGGCCTACGAGCAGTACTTC. It is translated as CASSAQGQAYEQYF.

The V call is TRBV11-2, the J call TRBJ1-1; TRBD1 might be the D (5 bases). CDR1 and CDR2 from the germline V gene are SGHAT and FQNNGV. This CDR3 spans 15 amino acids. V was clipped by 5 bases and J by 4 bases, with 17 bases between them. This chain's CDR3 is CASSLQQAWGTEAFF. In DNA form, the CDR3 reads TGTGCCAGCAGCCTCCAACAGGCCTGGGGCACTGAAGCTTTCTTT.

The chain links TRBV18 to TRBJ2-1; D perhaps matches TRBD2 (5 bases). V dropped 3 bases and J dropped 8 bases, with 11 bases sitting between them. Germline V gene data show CDR1 as KGHSH and CDR2 as LQKENI. The CDR3 spans 13 residues. The CDR3 DNA sequence: TGTGCCAGCTCACCTATTTTGCGGGATGAGCAGTTCTTC. Translated: CASSPILRDEQFF.

This chain uses TRBV6-1 with TRBJ1-2; 8 bases match TRBD1. There are 12 residues in the CDR3. Germline V gene lookup returns CDR1 MNHNS and CDR2 SASEGT. The ends lost 6 bases at V and 7 bases at J; junction bases unmatched: 4. CDR3 protein: CASSRGLGGYTF. The CDR3 DNA sequence: TGTGCCAGCAGCAGGGGGCTCGGTGGCTACACCTTC.

This clone was detected only a few times. The V gene is TRBV9, the J gene TRBJ1-3; no reliable D call. V was shortened by 2 bases and J by 3 bases, with 9 bases between the two germline ends. Germline V gene data show CDR1 as SGDLS and CDR2 as YYNGEE. This CDR3 has 14 residues. The CDR3: CASSVVGDGNTIYF. In DNA, the CDR3 is TGTGCCAGCAGCGTCGTCGGGGATGGAAACACCATATATTTT.

This chain joins TRBV6-2 or TRBV6-3 and TRBJ1-6; possible D gene TRBD1, 5 bases. The CDR3 extends over 15 amino acids. CDR1 and CDR2 (germline): MNHEY, SVGEGT. V was shortened by 3 bases and J by 10 bases, with 16 bases between the two germline ends. The CDR3 loop is CASSYPGISRSPLHF. CDR3 nucleotide sequence: TGTGCCAGCAGTTATCCAGGGATATCCAGATCACCCCTCCACTTT.

The V call is TRBV29-1, the J call TRBJ2-7; 9 bases match TRBD1. Per the germline V gene, CDR1 is SQVTM and CDR2 is ANQGSEA. CDR3 length: 13 residues. V shed 6 bases and J 3 bases; nucleotides not matched to a gene: 6. DNA of the CDR3: TGCAGCGTAAGGGGACAGGGAATCTACGAGCAGTACTTC. Translating it yields CSVRGQGIYEQYF.

The CDR3 reads CASSQRGQPGETQYF. The CDR3 region has the DNA TGTGCCAGCAGCCAAAGGGGGCAGCCGGGAGAGACCCAGTACTTC. V usage is TRBV5-4 and J usage is TRBJ2-5, with TRBD1 matching over 7 bases. Germline CDR1 and CDR2: SGHNT and YYREEE (reference sequence). V gave up 4 bases and J gave up 4 bases; unmatched junction bases: 10. CDR3 length: 15 amino acids.

CDR3 nucleotide sequence: TGTGCCAGCAAGGACAGGGTGATGGAAAAACTGTTTTTT. Translation gives CASKDRVMEKLFF. The genes are TRBV7-8 and TRBJ1-4, with 8 bases identical to TRBD1. Trimming cost V 7 bases and J 8 bases; bases outside gene matches: 6. Germline V gene lookup returns CDR1 SGHVS and CDR2 FQNEAQ. This CDR3 region has 13 residues.

The V and J genes are TRBV9 and TRBJ2-2, with D uncertain. The germline V gene encodes CDR1 SGDLS and CDR2 YYNGEE. Trimming left V 4 bases short and J 4 bases short, with 11 bases between. The CDR3 spans 14 residues. CDR3 in amino acids: CASSSEVGTGELFF. DNA of the CDR3: TGTGCCAGCAGCTCAGAGGTGGGCACCGGGGAGCTGTTTTTT.

The genes are TRBV6-2 or TRBV6-3 and TRBJ1-5; perhaps TRBD1 as D (6 bases). The CDR3 covers 16 residues. Germline CDR1 is MNHEY and CDR2 is SVGEGT. Trimming took 2 bases from V and 7 from J, leaving 18 bases between them. This CDR3 reads CASSYESGAKRQPQHF. As DNA, the CDR3 is TGTGCCAGCAGTTACGAATCAGGGGCGAAGAGACAGCCCCAGCATTTT.

The chain links TRBV29-1 to TRBJ1-2; 8 positions agree with TRBD1. With V trimmed by 2 bases and J by 7 bases, 12 bases remained unmatched. The CDR3 is 15 amino acids. The V gene's germline CDR1 is SQVTM and CDR2 ANQGSEA. DNA of the CDR3: TGCAGCGTTGAACCAGAGGGGACAGGCCGTCGTGGCTACACCTTC. Its protein is CSVEPEGTGRRGYTF.

The chain uses TRBV29-1 and TRBJ2-3; no reliable D call. CDR1 is SQVTM and CDR2 is ANQGSEA in the germline V gene. The CDR3 sequence is 11 residues long. The CDR3 sequence: CTFLGADTQYF. The CDR3 bases are TGCACCTTCCTAGGAGCAGATACGCAGTATTTT.

The chain recombines TRBV9 with TRBJ2-2; 7 bases match TRBD1. The CDR3 is made up of 17 amino acids. J was trimmed by 0 bases and V by 3 bases; bases with no gene match: 8. Germline V CDR1 and CDR2: SGDLS, YYNGEE. The DNA of the CDR3 is TGTGCCAGCAGCGCACCATCGGGACAGCCGAACACCGGGGAGCTGTTTTTT. Its protein product is CASSAPSGQPNTGELFF.

The J gene is TRBJ1-2, the V gene TRBV3-1 (or the pseudogene TRBV3-2); TRBD1 matches 7 bases. Germline V gives CDR1 LGHDT, CDR2 YNNKEL (reference sequence). This CDR3 has 13 amino acids. J was trimmed by 6 bases and V by 2 bases; bases with no gene match: 3. CDR3 coding DNA: TGTGCCAGCAGCCAATTGCAGGGGGATGGCTACACCTTC. Residues: CASSQLQGDGYTF.

The chain uses TRBV27 and TRBJ1-5, with 9 nucleotides matching TRBD1. V dropped 3 bases and J dropped 3; count of bases not matched to a gene: 3. The CDR3 extends over 15 amino acids. Germline-derived CDR1 and CDR2 are MNHEY and SMNVEV (reference sequence). Here the CDR3 reads CASSFGTGHNQPQHF. The CDR3 nucleotides are TGTGCCAGCAGTTTCGGGACAGGGCACAATCAGCCCCAGCATTTT.

The chain employs TRBV29-1 and TRBJ2-3; tentatively, D is TRBD2 (6 bases). Germline V gene lookup returns CDR1 SQVTM and CDR2 ANQGSEA. V lost 3 bases to trimming and J lost 3 bases, with 10 bases between them. The CDR3 is made up of 13 amino acids. In DNA form, the CDR3 reads TGCAGCGTTGAGGGCGGGGAGACAGATACGCAGTATTTT. This codes for CSVEGGETDTQYF.